These 26 T cell receptor beta chains originate from one sample sequenced in a study of T cells after yellow fever vaccination. TCRdb independently ran MiXCR on the 5' RACE reads; one entry per CDR3 protein. The data hold some 160,000 distinct CDR3 sequences, with around 9.7% observed a single time. Source: CD8+ T cells sorted from PBMCs, taken 45 days after the yellow fever booster vaccination. Receptor source: a man between 18 and 29 years old who received the YFV17D yellow fever vaccine.

The chain combines TRBV9 with TRBJ2-7; D is unclear. CDR1 and CDR2 from the germline V gene are SGDLS and YYNGEE. V was shortened by 3 bases and J by 4 bases, with 17 bases between the two germline ends. This CDR3 region has 15 residues. The CDR3 here is CASSGPGRTTYEQYV. In DNA, the CDR3 is TGTGCCAGCAGCGGACCTGGACGAACCACTTACGAGCAGTACGTC.

This clonotype was found a few times. This chain links TRBV30 with TRBJ2-7; weak D call: TRBD2 (6 bases). CDR1 is GTSNPN and CDR2 is SVGIG in the germline V gene (reference sequence). The CDR3 loop spans 13 amino acids. Deletions cut 5 bases from V and 6 bases from J, with 17 bases between. CDR3 nucleotides: TGTGCCTGGGGGTGGGACTCTCTCGGCGAGCAGTACTTC. Amino acid sequence: CAWGWDSLGEQYF. The complete variable domain, with remaining parts taken from reference TRBV30 and TRBJ2-7, reads SQTIHQWPATLVQPVGSPLSLECTVEGTSNPNLYWYRQAAGRGLQLLFYSVGIGQISSEVPQNLSASRPQDRQFILSSKKLLLSDSGFYLCAWGWDSLGEQYFGPGTRLTVT.

This clonotype was observed a handful of times. The CDR3 sequence is CAISDFEAGAREQYF. CDR3 nucleotide sequence: TGTGCCATCAGTGATTTTGAGGCAGGGGCGAGGGAGCAGTACTTC. This chain uses TRBV10-3 with TRBJ2-7; tentative D call: TRBD1 (6 bases). CDR3 length: 15 amino acids. V was cut by 3 bases and J by 7 bases, with 19 bases left in between. Germline V gene data show CDR1 as ENHRY and CDR2 as SYGVKD.

V and J are TRBV6-2 or TRBV6-3 and TRBJ2-7, with D unresolved. The CDR3 length is 13 residues. Germline V gene data show CDR1 as MNHEY and CDR2 as SVGEGT. Trimming cost V 0 bases and J 3 bases, with 6 bases left between them. The CDR3: CASSYSNRYEQYV. CDR3 nucleotide sequence: TGTGCCAGCAGTTACTCGAATCGCTACGAGCAGTACGTC.

This clonotype occurred a few times. V and J are TRBV4-2 and TRBJ1-3; D might be TRBD1 (6 bases). Germline-derived CDR1 and CDR2 are LGHNA and YNFKEQ. The ends were cut back, 1 base at V and 2 bases at J, with 15 bases in the middle. The CDR3 runs to 17 residues. The CDR3: CASSQVVGQPPGNTIYF. CDR3 coding DNA: TGTGCCAGCAGCCAAGTCGTCGGACAGCCACCTGGAAACACCATATATTTT.

This clonotype was seen only a few times. CDR3 amino acids: CASSTGTASNQPQHF. CDR3 DNA sequence: TGTGCCAGTAGTACGGGGACGGCCAGCAATCAGCCCCAGCATTTT. The chain carries TRBV19 and TRBJ1-5; D is possibly TRBD1 (5 bases). This CDR3 contains 15 residues. Germline V lookup: CDR1 LNHDA, CDR2 SQIVND (reference sequence). V shed 4 bases and J shed 1 base, with 11 bases lying between them.

This sequence joins TRBV11-1 and TRBJ2-1, with D possibly being TRBD2 (6 bases). Per the germline V gene, CDR1 is SGHAT and CDR2 is FQDESV (reference sequence). The length of the CDR3 is 18 residues. Trimming pared 0 bases from V and 0 bases from J, leaving 15 bases between. The CDR3 DNA is TGTGCCAGCAGCTTAGCGACGATAGCGGATAGCTCCTACAATGAGCAGTTCTTC. The encoded protein is CASSLATIADSSYNEQFF.

Ten or more counts support this clonotype. The chain recombines TRBV15 with TRBJ2-7; D is perhaps TRBD1 (5 bases). The V gene lost 6 bases and the J gene lost 9 bases, with 18 bases spanning the gap. CDR1 LNHNV and CDR2 YYDKDF come from the germline V gene (reference sequence). This CDR3 has 13 amino acids. CDR3 protein: CATSTGFGFGQYV. CDR3 in DNA: TGTGCCACCAGTACAGGTTTTGGTTTCGGGCAGTACGTC.

V is TRBV5-5 and J is TRBJ1-2; possibly TRBD1 for D (5 bases). Trimming stripped 5 bases from V and 3 bases from J, with 17 bases between. The CDR3 runs 15 residues. The germline V gene encodes CDR1 SGHKS and CDR2 YYEKEE (reference sequence). CDR3 region: CASRPWDGVDYGYTF. CDR3 DNA sequence: TGTGCCAGCAGACCCTGGGACGGAGTGGACTATGGCTACACCTTC.

The chain employs TRBV6-2 or TRBV6-3 and TRBJ2-7; TRBD1 might be the D (6 bases). The CDR3 spans 16 residues. The germline V gene has CDR1 MNHEY and CDR2 SVGEGT. V was pared by 0 bases and J by 2 bases, with 14 bases between. The CDR3 loop is CASSYSTGQHTYEQYF. DNA for the CDR3: TGTGCCAGCAGTTACTCGACAGGCCAGCATACCTACGAGCAGTACTTC.

In this sample, this clonotype turned up many times. V gene TRBV29-1 combines with J gene TRBJ2-2; D not resolved. Trimming cost V 5 bases and J 2 bases, with 9 bases left between them. Germline-derived CDR1 and CDR2 are SQVTM and ANQGSEA. The length of the CDR3 is 13 residues. This CDR3 is CSVPFDNTGELFF. In nucleotides, the CDR3 is TGCAGCGTTCCGTTCGACAACACCGGGGAGCTGTTTTTT.

The rearrangement joins TRBV12-3 or TRBV12-4 to TRBJ2-1; unclear D gene. The CDR3 runs to 14 residues. V was shortened by 6 bases and J by 4 bases, with 13 bases between the two germline ends. Written as DNA, the CDR3 is TGTGCCAGCAGGTATGGCGTTTGGTACAATGAGCAGTTCTTC. It specifies CASRYGVWYNEQFF.

A few counts support this clonotype. This chain joins TRBV7-9 and TRBJ2-3; D perhaps matches TRBD1 (6 bases). The CDR3 sequence is 14 residues long. CDR1 and CDR2 (germline): SEHNR, FQNEAQ (reference sequence). The V and J ends lost 6 bases and 4 bases respectively, with 14 bases between them. DNA of the CDR3: TGTGCCAGCAGTTTTCTTGGGGGCGCAGATACGCAGTATTTT. Its protein product is CASSFLGGADTQYF.

The chain uses TRBV12-3 or TRBV12-4 and TRBJ2-3; 7 nucleotides line up with TRBD2. V lost 10 bases to trimming and J lost 4 bases; unmatched junction nucleotides: 5. This CDR3 is built from 12 residues. The CDR3 loop is CATRLASDTQYF. Here the CDR3 DNA reads TGTGCCACCCGACTAGCATCAGATACGCAGTATTTT.

This clonotype was found a few times. This chain links TRBV20-1 with TRBJ2-4, with 8 bases fitting TRBD1. CDR3 length equals 13 residues. Germline loops: CDR1 DFQATT, CDR2 SNEGSKA (reference sequence). With V trimmed by 6 bases and J by 8 bases, 9 bases remained unmatched. CDR3: CSAAGQGYDIQYF. Written as DNA, the CDR3 is TGCAGTGCAGCCGGACAGGGTTATGACATTCAGTACTTC.

The chain is built from TRBV6-2 or TRBV6-3 and TRBJ2-5; 7 bases align to TRBD2. V lost 0 bases, J lost 4 bases, and 11 bases stayed unmatched. CDR3 length equals 17 residues. The germline gives CDR1 MNHEY, CDR2 SVGEGT. The DNA of the CDR3 is TGTGCCAGCAGTTACTCGCCGGGGAGGGGACCCCCAGAGACCCAGTACTTC. Its protein product is CASSYSPGRGPPETQYF.

This sequence joins TRBV11-3 and TRBJ2-5; TRBD2 matches at 12 bases. Per the germline V gene, CDR1 is SGHNT and CDR2 is YENEEA. The CDR3 totals 17 residues. Trimming took 5 bases from V and 0 from J; bases not matched to a gene: 7. The CDR3, as DNA: TGTGCCAGCAGCCAAAGGGGACTAGCGGGCTACCAAGAGACCCAGTACTTC. It translates to CASSQRGLAGYQETQYF.

The table lists this clonotype with a few counts. The chain joins TRBV6-2 or TRBV6-3 to TRBJ2-7; D gene uncertain. With 2 bases removed from V and 2 bases from J, the gap between germline ends came to 10 bases. The CDR3 sequence is 14 residues long. The germline V gene encodes CDR1 MNHEY and CDR2 SVGEGT. CDR3 sequence: CASSYGLGTYEQYV. CDR3 sequence (DNA): TGTGCCAGCAGTTACGGCTTAGGAACCTACGAGCAGTACGTC.

The chain combines TRBV4-1 with TRBJ2-3; D is unclear. Germline V gene lookup returns CDR1 MGHRA and CDR2 YSYEKL. The CDR3 consists of 14 residues. Trimming stripped 3 bases from V and 4 bases from J, with 11 bases between. The CDR3 nucleotides read TGCGCCAGCAGCCAGACGGACGGCCCAGATACGCAGTATTTT. It translates to CASSQTDGPDTQYF.

This clonotype was seen a few times. V gene TRBV4-3 combines with J gene TRBJ2-7; D remains ambiguous. Germline CDR1 reads LGHNA; CDR2 reads YSLEER. This CDR3 comprises 15 residues. Trimming left V 1 base short and J 1 base short, with 11 bases between. The CDR3: CASSQVFSTSYEQYF. In DNA, the CDR3 is TGCGCCAGCAGCCAAGTCTTCTCGACATCCTACGAGCAGTACTTC.

The rearrangement joins TRBV9 to TRBJ1-1; D is uncertain. Germline V gene sequence: CDR1 SGDLS, CDR2 YYNGEE. CDR3 length equals 16 residues. V was pared by 4 bases and J by 4 bases, with 20 bases between. The CDR3 protein is CASSPHMNFGSTEAFF. DNA of the CDR3: TGTGCCAGCAGCCCCCATATGAACTTCGGATCCACTGAAGCTTTCTTT.

The chain couples TRBV4-2 to TRBJ1-5, with no clear D. Germline CDR1 and CDR2: LGHNA and YNFKEQ. V gave up 0 bases and J gave up 0 bases, with 6 bases separating them. The CDR3 has 15 residues. CDR3 protein: CASSQEGNSNQPQHF. In nucleotides, the CDR3 is TGTGCCAGCAGCCAAGAAGGCAATAGCAATCAGCCCCAGCATTTT.

This clonotype was recorded at least ten times. The chain carries TRBV29-1 and TRBJ2-7; 7 bases align to TRBD1. This CDR3 is built from 11 residues. Germline values: CDR1 SQVTM, CDR2 ANQGSEA. Trimming took 6 bases from V and 6 from J; bases not matched to a gene: 5. The DNA for the CDR3 is TGCAGCGTCATGACAGGGACCGAGCAGTACTTC. Encoded protein: CSVMTGTEQYF.

A remark on this clonotype: A read error may be the cause here, since a much bigger clone is one base away. This chain connects TRBV7-9 to TRBJ2-3, with D unclear. Germline CDR1 and CDR2: SEHNR and FQNEAQ (reference sequence). Trimming pared 5 bases from V and 4 bases from J, leaving 7 bases between. The CDR3 has 12 amino acids. The CDR3 bases are TGTGCCAGCAGCCCCGACCCAGATACGCAGTATTTT. This encodes CASSPDPDTQYF.

This clonotype has just a few counts. This rearrangement joins TRBV19 to TRBJ2-5, with 12 positions matching TRBD1. Germline CDR1 and CDR2: LNHDA and SQIVND (reference sequence). With V trimmed by 3 bases and J by 5 bases, 7 bases remained unmatched. The CDR3 has 16 residues. The CDR3 loop reads CASSMGTGGREETQYF. The DNA for the CDR3 is TGTGCCAGTAGTATGGGGACAGGGGGCAGGGAGGAGACCCAGTACTTC. Supplemented by reference TRBV19 and TRBJ2-5, the full variable domain reads DGGITQSPKYLFRKEGQNVTLSCEQNLNHDAMYWYRQDPGQGLRLIYYSQIVNDFQKGDIAEGYSVSREKKESFPLTVTSAQKNPTAFYLCASSMGTGGREETQYFGPGTRLLVL.

A few counts support this clonotype. This CDR3 is CASTQGVNTEAFF. In nucleotides, the CDR3 is TGTGCCAGCACCCAAGGAGTGAACACTGAAGCTTTCTTT. The chain joins TRBV7-9 to TRBJ1-1; D unresolved. Germline V gene data show CDR1 as SEHNR and CDR2 as FQNEAQ (reference sequence). The CDR3 is made up of 13 amino acids. Trimming removed 7 bases at V and 0 bases at J, with 9 bases between.